This T cell receptor beta chain was identified during a study of blood T cell repertoires in COVID-19. V shed 6 bases and J 7 bases; nucleotides not matched to a gene: 4. The CDR3 is made up of 13 amino acids. Germline V gives CDR1 KGHDR, CDR2 SFDVKD. Seattle patient enrollment occurred during active infection, with longitudinal follow-up thereafter. Source study methods: Estimation of nucleated cell counts relied on the amplification of reference gene primers. Measured with immunoSEQ multiplex PCR; TCRdb has only the in-frame clones, and not every one. Clonal size and the V and J genes are those of that table, whereas D and trimming came from the DNA. This table holds about 210,000 clones, approximately 85% found once.

The chain is built from TRBV24-1 and TRBJ2-2, with 7 bases aligning to TRBD1. The sequence was collected from a man over 45 with COVID-19, enrolled during active disease. The sequencing input was peripheral blood. The CDR3 sequence: CATSTGAGGELFF. The CDR3 coding sequence is TGTGCCACCAGTACAGGGGCTGGCGGGGAGCTGTTTTTT.